One and the same sample provided the 27 T cell receptor beta chains below, sequenced in a study of blood T cell repertoires in COVID-19. Measured with immunoSEQ multiplex PCR; TCRdb has only the in-frame clones, and not every one. Here the sample spans over 300,000 clones, approximately 83% being singletons. The specimen sequenced was PBMCs or T cells enriched from blood (not recorded which). These receptors originate from a young man who had recovered from COVID-19.

This rearrangement joins TRBV11-2 to TRBJ1-1; D gene ambiguous. Between the trimmed V and J ends, which lost 3 bases and 1 base, there was a span of 15 bases. Germline V gene data show CDR1 as SGHAT and CDR2 as FQNNGV. The CDR3 runs to 16 residues. In nucleotides, the CDR3 is TGTGCCAGCAGCTTCTCTCGCACAGTCAGGAACACTGAAGCTTTCTTT. As protein: CASSFSRTVRNTEAFF. Together with reference TRBV11-2 and TRBJ1-1, the CDR3 gives the full variable domain: EAGVAQSPRYKIIEKRQSVAFWCNPISGHATLYWYQQILGQGPKLLIQFQNNGVVDDSQLPKDRFSAERLKGVDSTLKIQPAKLEDSAVYLCASSFSRTVRNTEAFFGQGTRLTVV.

The V gene is TRBV5-5, the J gene TRBJ2-7; TRBD2 agrees at 14 bases. CDR1 is SGHKS, CDR2 YYEKEE, per germline (reference sequence). V gave up 4 bases and J gave up 5 bases; unmatched junction bases: 17. The length of the CDR3 is 19 residues. In DNA form, the CDR3 reads TGTGCCAGCAGCCGAACCTCTGGACTAGCGGGGGGCCCGGGGAACGAGCAGTACTTC. Translated: CASSRTSGLAGGPGNEQYF.

J is TRBJ2-5 and V is TRBV3-1 (or the pseudogene TRBV3-2); possible D gene TRBD2, 5 bases. Germline assignment: CDR1 LGHDT and CDR2 YNNKEL (reference sequence). This CDR3 contains 13 residues. The V gene lost 10 bases and the J gene lost 5 bases, with 17 bases spanning the gap. The CDR3, as DNA: TGTGCCATAGGAGGACTGGCAATCGAGACCCAGTACTTC. Translation gives CAIGGLAIETQYF.

This clone appeared a single time. V and J are TRBV15 and TRBJ2-5; D not resolved. CDR3 length equals 14 residues. Trimming left V 1 base short and J 3 bases short, with 9 bases between. CDR1 LNHNV and CDR2 YYDKDF come from the germline V gene (reference sequence). The DNA of the CDR3 is TGTGCCACCAGCAGAGTCGGCAGGAAAGAGACCCAGTACTTC. As protein: CATSRVGRKETQYF.

The chain employs TRBV9 and TRBJ2-5; 8 bases map to TRBD1. The CDR3 extends over 16 amino acids. Germline V CDR1 and CDR2: SGDLS, YYNGEE. The V and J ends lost 1 base and 4 bases, in that order; junction bases with no gene match: 9. The CDR3 loop is CASSVSPGQGLETQYF. DNA of the CDR3: TGTGCCAGCAGCGTATCCCCAGGACAGGGACTAGAGACCCAGTACTTC.

This chain uses TRBV6-2 or TRBV6-3 with TRBJ1-6; 7 bases agree with TRBD1. The CDR3 sequence is 18 residues long. V lost 0 bases and J lost 4; bases outside the gene matches: 9. The germline CDR1 and CDR2 sequences are MNHEY and SVGEGT. Here the CDR3 DNA reads TGTGCCAGCAGTTACTCCCCGGGACAGCCGATATATAATTCACCCCTCCACTTT. It yields the protein CASSYSPGQPIYNSPLHF.

The rearrangement joins TRBV4-1 to TRBJ1-5, with 8 bases that match TRBD1. CDR1 is MGHRA and CDR2 is YSYEKL in the germline V gene. The trim removed 0 bases at V and 5 bases at J, leaving 6 bases unmatched. This CDR3 comprises 16 residues. Here the CDR3 DNA reads TGCGCCAGCAGCCAAGAATACGGACAGGGTTATCAGCCCCAGCATTTT. This gives the protein CASSQEYGQGYQPQHF.

CDR3 sequence reads: CASRPLAGGSSYEQYF. The CDR3 nucleotides are TGTGCCAGCAGGCCCCTAGCGGGGGGGAGCTCCTACGAGCAGTACTTC. The V and J genes are TRBV5-6 and TRBJ2-7; 12 positions match TRBD2. This CDR3 is built from 16 residues. Germline V gene lookup returns CDR1 SGHDT and CDR2 YYEEEE. The junction had 6 bases not matched to a gene; V was cut back by 5 bases and J by 0 bases.

This chain links TRBV5-1 with TRBJ2-6; D is ambiguous. This CDR3 region has 14 residues. The V gene's germline CDR1 is SGHRS and CDR2 YFSETQ. Deletions cut 1 base from V and 6 bases from J, with 8 bases between. The CDR3, as DNA: TGCGCCAGCAGCTTGTTTGCGGAGGCCAACGTCCTGACTTTC. This codes for CASSLFAEANVLTF.

This clone was recorded only once. The gene calls are TRBV29-1 and TRBJ2-7; D possibly corresponds to TRBD1 (6 bases). The V end was cut by 4 bases, the J end by 3 bases, with 10 bases between. Germline V CDR1 and CDR2: SQVTM, ANQGSEA. The CDR3 contains 12 residues. DNA for the CDR3: TGCAGCGTTGGGACAGACCGCTACGAGCAGTACTTC. As protein: CSVGTDRYEQYF.

The gene calls are TRBV25-1 and TRBJ1-4; D ambiguous. Per germline, CDR1 MGHDK and CDR2 SYGVNS. The germline V and J ends were trimmed by 8 bases and 8 bases, with 9 bases remaining between them. CDR3 length: 11 amino acids. CDR3 residues: CASSGVEKLFF. Here the CDR3 DNA reads TGTGCCAGCTCAGGCGTCGAAAAACTGTTTTTT.

The chain joins TRBV7-9 to TRBJ2-1, with D tentatively TRBD2 (6 bases). Germline assignment: CDR1 SEHNR and CDR2 FQNEAQ (reference sequence). Trimming cost V 1 base and J 5 bases, with 15 bases left between them. This CDR3 contains 16 residues. CDR3 DNA sequence: TGTGCCAGCAGCTTAGTGGGTAATGGGAGGCACAATGAGCAGTTCTTC. This sequence encodes CASSLVGNGRHNEQFF.

The V call is TRBV9, the J call TRBJ1-6; D remains ambiguous. This CDR3 is built from 14 residues. The V end lost 6 bases, the J end lost 5 bases, and 12 bases lay between the germline ends. CDR1 and CDR2 (germline): SGDLS, YYNGEE. The CDR3 sequence is CASKPGSNNSPLHF. CDR3 sequence (DNA): TGTGCCAGCAAGCCTGGTTCCAATAATTCACCCCTCCACTTT.

The chain links TRBV19 to TRBJ2-5, with D possibly being TRBD1 (6 bases). V was shortened by 5 bases and J by 3 bases, with 10 bases between the two germline ends. Germline assignment: CDR1 LNHDA and CDR2 SQIVND (reference sequence). This CDR3 contains 13 residues. The CDR3 spells CASSQDSEETQYF. For the CDR3, the DNA is TGTGCCAGTAGTCAGGACAGCGAAGAGACCCAGTACTTC.

In DNA form, the CDR3 reads TGTGCCTGGAGTACTCCGCCGGATACGCAGTATTTT. Its protein is CAWSTPPDTQYF. The gene calls are TRBV30 and TRBJ2-3, with no clear D. This CDR3 region has 12 residues. Germline CDR1 is GTSNPN and CDR2 is SVGIG (reference sequence). Trimming pared 2 bases from V and 6 bases from J, leaving 9 bases between.

This clone was counted only a few times. V is TRBV5-1 and J is TRBJ1-1; D remains ambiguous. The CDR3 spans 14 residues. CDR1 and CDR2 from the germline V gene are SGHRS and YFSETQ. V dropped 7 bases and J dropped 0 bases, with 13 bases sitting between them. This CDR3 is CASRRVAMNTEAFF. CDR3 in DNA: TGCGCCAGCCGCCGAGTTGCTATGAACACTGAAGCTTTCTTT.

Remarks on this clone: This sample includes further DNA sequences coding for the same CDR3. The gene calls are TRBV3-1 (or the pseudogene TRBV3-2) and TRBJ1-1; possible D gene TRBD1, 5 bases. The CDR3 has 14 amino acids. Germline CDR1 reads LGHDT; CDR2 reads YNNKEL (reference sequence). V lost 2 bases to trimming and J lost 2 bases, with 9 bases between them. CDR3 sequence reads: CASSQLQGNTEAFF. CDR3 sequence (DNA): TGTGCCAGCAGCCAACTGCAGGGAAACACTGAAGCTTTCTTT.

The chain has TRBV19 and TRBJ2-7; TRBD2 might be the D (5 bases). The length of the CDR3 is 14 residues. Deletions cut 1 base from V and 4 bases from J, with 11 bases between. Germline assignment: CDR1 LNHDA and CDR2 SQIVND (reference sequence). For the CDR3, the DNA is TGTGCCAGTAGTATAGGGACTGACTTATACGAGCAGTACTTC. It encodes CASSIGTDLYEQYF.

The V call is TRBV6-1, the J call TRBJ1-1, with D hard to call. The CDR3 contains 13 residues. V was clipped by 3 bases and J by 1 base, with 6 bases between them. CDR1 is MNHNS, CDR2 SASEGT, per germline. CDR3 amino acids: CASSDRGNTEAFF. The CDR3 coding sequence is TGTGCCAGCAGTGACCGGGGGAACACTGAAGCTTTCTTT.

The chain has TRBV18 and TRBJ1-2, with TRBD1 as a possible D gene (6 bases). Germline V gene sequence: CDR1 KGHSH, CDR2 LQKENI. Trimming removed 1 base from V and 3 bases from J, with 9 bases in between. The CDR3 spans 14 residues. The DNA of the CDR3 is TGTGCCAGCTCACCACTCCCAGGGGACTATGGCTACACCTTC. It is translated as CASSPLPGDYGYTF. The full variable domain, completed using reference TRBV18 and TRBJ1-2, is NAGVMQNPRHLVRRRGQEARLRCSPMKGHSHVYWYRQLPEEGLKFMVYLQKENIIDESGMPKERFSAEFPKEGPSILRIQQVVRGDSAAYFCASSPLPGDYGYTFGSGTRLTVV.

The chain combines TRBV20-1 with TRBJ2-5; D is perhaps TRBD2 (5 bases). This CDR3 contains 10 residues. V was clipped by 5 bases and J by 10 bases, with 11 bases between them. The germline V gene has CDR1 DFQATT and CDR2 SNEGSKA (reference sequence). The CDR3 DNA reads TGCAGTGCTGGAGGCCGGGACCAGTACTTC. Encoded protein: CSAGGRDQYF.

The J gene is TRBJ2-7, the V gene TRBV11-1, with TRBD2 identical over 7 bases. From germline, CDR1 is SGHAT and CDR2 FQDESV (reference sequence). Trimming cost V 5 bases and J 3 bases; bases outside gene matches: 10. The CDR3 loop spans 15 amino acids. CDR3 sequence: CASSTGHGGIYEQYF. The CDR3 DNA reads TGTGCCAGCAGCACGGGCCACGGGGGGATCTACGAGCAGTACTTC. Complete variable domain (other parts from reference TRBV11-1 and TRBJ2-7): EAEVAQSPRYKITEKSQAVAFWCDPISGHATLYWYRQILGQGPELLVQFQDESVVDDSQLPKDRFSAERLKGVDSTLKIQPAELGDSAMYLCASSTGHGGIYEQYFGPGTRLTVT.

V usage is TRBV10-3 and J usage is TRBJ2-3; 7 nucleotides agree with TRBD1. The V gene end was trimmed by 4 bases and the J gene end by 6 bases; junction bases not matched to a gene: 7. Germline V gene data show CDR1 as ENHRY and CDR2 as SYGVKD. The CDR3 length is 14 residues. The CDR3 spells CAISGEGGGDTQYF. DNA of the CDR3: TGTGCCATCAGTGGTGAAGGGGGCGGGGATACGCAGTATTTT.

This chain links TRBV14 with TRBJ2-7; D unresolved. Germline CDR1 and CDR2: SGHDN and FVKESK. V was cut by 1 base and J by 4 bases, with 14 bases left in between. This CDR3 spans 15 amino acids. CDR3 in amino acids: CASSQVAISGYEQYF. In DNA form, the CDR3 reads TGTGCCAGCAGCCAAGTGGCTATCTCCGGGTACGAGCAGTACTTC. Full variable domain (remainder filled in from reference TRBV14 and TRBJ2-7): EAGVTQFPSHSVIEKGQTVTLRCDPISGHDNLYWYRRVMGKEIKFLLHFVKESKQDESGMPNNRFLAERTGGTYSTLKVQPAELEDSGVYFCASSQVAISGYEQYFGPGTRLTVT.

This sequence joins TRBV20-1 and TRBJ2-7; D ambiguous. Germline CDR1 and CDR2: DFQATT and SNEGSKA (reference sequence). V dropped 3 bases and J dropped 5 bases, with 8 bases sitting between them. The CDR3 has 11 amino acids. The CDR3 sequence: CSARQVNEQYF. The CDR3 DNA follows: TGCAGTGCTAGGCAGGTCAACGAGCAGTACTTC.

This chain uses TRBV23-1 with TRBJ1-6; D not resolved. TRBV23-1 belongs to the ORF category, with a function that is uncertain. The CDR3 is made up of 17 amino acids. V lost 5 bases to trimming and J lost 0 bases, with 14 bases between them. CDR3 sequence: CASSTFSTSSYNSPLHF. CDR3 sequence (DNA): TGCGCCAGCAGTACGTTCAGTACCAGCTCCTATAATTCACCCCTCCACTTT.

The chain employs TRBV5-4 and TRBJ2-5; perhaps TRBD2 as D (7 bases). In germline, CDR1 is SGHNT, CDR2 YYREEE (reference sequence). V lost 6 bases and J lost 0, with 21 bases in between. CDR3 length equals 17 residues. Here the CDR3 DNA reads TGTGCCAGCACCCGGGGAGGGTGGGGGCGAAACCAAGAGACCCAGTACTTC. It yields the protein CASTRGGWGRNQETQYF.